Presented here are 21 T cell receptor beta chains from one specimen sequenced in a study of patients and donors after allogeneic stem cell transplantation. TCRdb redid the calling of the RT-PCR reads with MiXCR, one entry per CDR3 protein. The sample consists of roughly 880,000 distinct CDR3 sequences, 18% of them appearing once. Sequencing used blood, either unsorted or a sorted T cell fraction (not recorded which). The receptors derive from a human donor who was either an allogeneic HSCT recipient or a stem cell or donor lymphocyte infusion donor (not recorded which). It is not recorded whose cells these are; they may come from a transplant donor.

This clonotype was counted between two and nine times. The chain employs TRBV5-1 and TRBJ2-7, with TRBD2 identical over 11 bases. The CDR3 has 17 residues. In germline, CDR1 is SGHRS, CDR2 YFSETQ. The V gene end was trimmed by 3 bases and the J gene end by 3 bases; junction bases not matched to a gene: 11. CDR3 DNA: TGCGCCAGCAGCTATAGCGGGAGGGCCTCGGGCTACTACGAGCAGTACTTC. It yields the protein CASSYSGRASGYYEQYF.

The table lists this clonotype with a few counts. J is TRBJ2-5 and V is TRBV6-5, with D unclear. Trimming shortened V by 2 bases and J by 7 bases, and 5 bases separated the two germline ends. Germline V gene lookup returns CDR1 MNHEY and CDR2 SVGAGI. This CDR3 is built from 11 residues. DNA of the CDR3: TGTGCCAGCAGTTACCGCATGACCCAGTACTTC. Its translation is CASSYRMTQYF.

The chain carries TRBV3-1 and TRBJ1-1, with D uncertain. Germline CDR1 LGHDT, CDR2 YNNKEL (reference sequence). Trimming removed 3 bases at V and 1 base at J, with 12 bases between. This CDR3 region has 15 residues. The CDR3 loop is CASSHSAGKNTEAFF. As DNA, the CDR3 is TGTGCCAGCAGCCATTCGGCCGGGAAGAACACTGAAGCTTTCTTT. The whole variable domain, filled in from reference TRBV3-1 and TRBJ1-1, reads DTAVSQTPKYLVTQMGNDKSIKCEQNLGHDTMYWYKQDSKKFLKIMFSYNNKELIINETVPNRFSPKSPDKAHLNLHINSLELGDSAVYFCASSHSAGKNTEAFFGQGTRLTVV.

This clonotype was detected a few times. The CDR3 is CASSPRMGGANYGYTF. In nucleotides, the CDR3 is TGCGCCAGCAGCCCCCGGATGGGAGGGGCCAACTATGGCTACACCTTC. The chain couples TRBV4-1 to TRBJ1-2, with D maybe TRBD1 (5 bases). CDR3 length: 16 residues. The ends were cut back, 4 bases at V and 2 bases at J, with 17 bases in the middle. Germline-derived CDR1 and CDR2 are MGHRA and YSYEKL.

The rearrangement uses TRBV5-1 and TRBJ1-3, with 9 bases that match TRBD1. CDR1 is SGHRS and CDR2 is YFSETQ in the germline V gene. The ends lost 4 bases at V and 4 bases at J; junction bases unmatched: 9. The CDR3 is made up of 16 amino acids. CDR3 in amino acids: CASSPTGGTLGNTIYF. As DNA, the CDR3 is TGCGCCAGCAGCCCCACAGGGGGCACGTTGGGAAACACCATATATTTT.

The gene calls are TRBV5-1 and TRBJ2-3; 10 bases agree with TRBD1. CDR1 is SGHRS, CDR2 YFSETQ, per germline. The CDR3 is 15 residues long. J was trimmed by 5 bases and V by 4 bases; bases with no gene match: 7. This CDR3 is CASSRDRGLGDTQYF. The DNA for the CDR3 is TGCGCCAGCAGCCGAGACAGGGGGCTGGGAGATACGCAGTATTTT.

This clonotype was observed a handful of times. The CDR3 sequence: CASSLSGVGGYTF. CDR3 DNA: TGTGCCAGCAGTTTATCGGGGGTGGGGGGCTACACCTTC. The rearrangement joins TRBV27 to TRBJ1-2, with D possibly TRBD1 on 5 matching bases. CDR1 is MNHEY, CDR2 SMNVEV, per germline (reference sequence). V shed 0 bases and J shed 8 bases, with 10 bases lying between them. This CDR3 comprises 13 residues.

V usage is TRBV12-3 or TRBV12-4 and J usage is TRBJ2-2, with unresolved D. Deletions cut 3 bases from V and 6 bases from J, with 8 bases between. This CDR3 region has 13 residues. CDR3 nucleotides: TGTGCCAGCAGTTTTAAAAATCCCGGGGAGCTGTTTTTT. Translated, it gives CASSFKNPGELFF.

The CDR3: CASSFRGGAREQFF. As DNA, the CDR3 is TGTGCCAGCAGCTTTCGCGGGGGGGCCAGAGAGCAGTTCTTC. This rearrangement joins TRBV5-6 to TRBJ2-1; 9 nucleotides line up with TRBD2. Trimming cost V 2 bases and J 10 bases; bases outside gene matches: 7. This CDR3 spans 14 amino acids. Germline CDR1 and CDR2: SGHDT and YYEEEE.

V gene TRBV19 combines with J gene TRBJ1-5; D ambiguous. This CDR3 region has 17 residues. Looked up from germline, CDR1 is LNHDA and CDR2 is SQIVND (reference sequence). V was shortened by 5 bases and J by 1 base, with 18 bases between the two germline ends. Written as DNA, the CDR3 is TGTGCCAGTAGTGTCGACACGGGTGGAAAGAGCAATCAGCCCCAGCATTTT. Translation gives CASSVDTGGKSNQPQHF.

The chain links TRBV2 to TRBJ2-6, with a possible D match to TRBD2 (6 bases). The V end lost 1 base, the J end lost 3 bases, and 10 bases lay between the germline ends. Looked up from germline, CDR1 is SNHLY and CDR2 is FYNNEI. There are 16 residues in the CDR3. CDR3 region: CASSEEGGFGANVLTF. CDR3 nucleotide sequence: TGTGCCAGCAGTGAAGAGGGAGGTTTTGGGGCCAACGTCCTGACTTTC.

This chain joins TRBV7-2 and TRBJ2-7, with D possibly being TRBD2 (6 bases). Germline CDR1 is SGHTA and CDR2 is FQGNSA. The CDR3 extends over 13 amino acids. Trimming left V 5 bases short and J 7 bases short, with 15 bases between. The CDR3 reads CASSRGLLLEQYF. The CDR3 DNA follows: TGTGCCAGCAGCCGGGGACTTCTCCTGGAGCAGTACTTC.

The V gene is TRBV7-9, the J gene TRBJ1-2, with TRBD1 matching 11 bases. This CDR3 contains 14 residues. Germline CDR1 and CDR2: SEHNR and FQNEAQ (reference sequence). Trimming at V came to 3 bases and at J to 8 bases, leaving 5 bases not matched to a gene. CDR3 bases: TGTGCCAGCAGCTTTACGGGGACAGGGGGAGGCTACACCTTC. Translation gives CASSFTGTGGGYTF.

The chain recombines TRBV19 with TRBJ2-1, with TRBD2 identical over 7 bases. Germline V gene sequence: CDR1 LNHDA, CDR2 SQIVND (reference sequence). The V segment lost 6 bases and the J segment 8 bases; nucleotides outside the gene matches: 10. This CDR3 spans 14 amino acids. This CDR3 is CASRSGDFRDEQFF. CDR3 DNA: TGTGCCAGTAGGAGCGGGGACTTTAGGGATGAGCAGTTCTTC.

The chain links TRBV15 to TRBJ1-1, with unresolved D. Germline CDR1 reads LNHNV; CDR2 reads YYDKDF (reference sequence). Deletions cut 3 bases from V and 3 bases from J, with 11 bases between. The length of the CDR3 is 14 residues. The CDR3 sequence: CATSRDGPYTEAFF. DNA of the CDR3: TGTGCCACCAGCAGGGACGGACCATACACTGAAGCTTTCTTT.

The chain employs TRBV12-3 or TRBV12-4 and TRBJ2-2, with D perhaps TRBD1 (5 bases). This CDR3 comprises 15 residues. V lost 6 bases and J lost 2, with 13 bases in between. CDR3 in amino acids: CASSLTGRNTGELFF. The CDR3 DNA is TGTGCCAGCAGCCTTACAGGACGAAACACCGGGGAGCTGTTTTTT.

The rearrangement uses TRBV19 and TRBJ2-3; the match to TRBD1 covers 8 bases. J gave up 6 bases and V 10 bases, and 15 bases lay outside the gene matches. CDR3 length equals 15 residues. CDR1 LNHDA and CDR2 SQIVND come from the germline V gene (reference sequence). The CDR3 bases are TGTGCCACTGATCTGGGGCAGGGGGCGATCGATACGCAGTATTTT. The encoded protein is CATDLGQGAIDTQYF. The whole variable domain, filled in from reference TRBV19 and TRBJ2-3, reads DGGITQSPKYLFRKEGQNVTLSCEQNLNHDAMYWYRQDPGQGLRLIYYSQIVNDFQKGDIAEGYSVSREKKESFPLTVTSAQKNPTAFYLCATDLGQGAIDTQYFGPGTRLTVL.

V and J are TRBV11-1 and TRBJ1-6; D call uncertain. Looked up from germline, CDR1 is SGHAT and CDR2 is FQDESV (reference sequence). V was pared by 4 bases and J by 7 bases, with 17 bases between. The CDR3 spans 16 residues. CDR3 bases: TGTGCCAGCAGCTCCGGGGAGGGCCTCAGAAATTCACCCCTCCACTTT. Its protein product is CASSSGEGLRNSPLHF.

The J gene is TRBJ2-5, the V gene TRBV15; possibly TRBD1 or TRBD2 for D (6 bases each). The V and J ends lost 1 base and 0 bases respectively, with 18 bases between them. CDR3 length: 18 amino acids. CDR1 is LNHNV and CDR2 is YYDKDF in the germline V gene (reference sequence). As DNA, the CDR3 is TGTGCCACCAGCAGAGTCGGAGGGGGGATACCGTACCAAGAGACCCAGTACTTC. It specifies CATSRVGGGIPYQETQYF.

J is TRBJ2-4 and V is TRBV6-1; 10 nucleotides match TRBD1. CDR1 is MNHNS, CDR2 SASEGT, per germline. The junction had 1 base not matched to a gene; V was cut back by 1 base and J by 4 bases. The length of the CDR3 is 15 residues. CDR3 DNA: TGTGCCAGCAGTGAAGGGACAGGGGGAAAAAACATTCAGTACTTC. The encoded protein is CASSEGTGGKNIQYF.

The J gene is TRBJ1-1, the V gene TRBV19; D gene uncertain. This CDR3 is 15 amino acids long. The V end lost 3 bases, the J end lost 0 bases, and 11 bases lay between the germline ends. From germline, CDR1 is LNHDA and CDR2 SQIVND (reference sequence). The CDR3 reads CASSIFSGMNTEAFF. The CDR3 DNA follows: TGTGCCAGTAGTATTTTCAGTGGTATGAACACTGAAGCTTTCTTT.